Sequencing of this T cell receptor beta chain was carried out in a study of spatial heterogeneity in lung cancer (dated by TCRdb to about 2019). Concerning the study at large: Donors were some 67 patients with early-stage, untreated non-small cell lung cancer from the lung TRACERx cohort. Both alpha and beta chains were TCR-sequenced in 200 to 250 tumor regions, about 64 matched nontumor lung samples and some 56 PBMC samples obtained at surgery. In the raw uncorrected reads, each unique combination of TCR and UMI appeared more than ten times on average. The study quantitatively compared TCR alpha and beta repertoires across multiple tumor regions, matched nontumor lung and blood in non-small cell lung cancer. Follow-up PBMC samples were sequenced whenever available, and the median time to follow-up was approximately two years after resection. Beta-chain transcripts were consistently detected in greater numbers than alpha-chain transcripts, which likely reflects a higher abundance of beta-chain transcripts. Nonsynonymous mutation counts, determined by whole-exome sequencing of tumor tissue, were related to TCR repertoire features. General findings and caveats noted by the study authors: Only approximately 15 patients were included in the comparisons of baseline and follow-up blood repertoires. Additional single-cell paired TCR alpha and beta sequencing was considered necessary to confirm, at a functional level, the hypothesis that regional TCRs recognize regional mutations. Ubiquitous expanded tumor TCRs showed up in blood more often at tumor resection than at routine follow-up.

For CDR1 and CDR2, the germline V gene (reference sequence) lists MNHEY and SMNVEV. V loses 7 bases, J loses 2 bases, and the germline ends lie 17 bases apart. The cysteine opens and the phenylalanine closes a CDR3 of 16 amino acids. The sequence is cut down to CDR3 DNA, 48 bases in frame from base 1. To prepare the library, 5' RACE was applied. Sequencing instrument: NextSeq 500. In the TCR library protocol, a unique molecular identifier was attached to each TCR cDNA molecule so that PCR and sequencing errors could be corrected. As for the authors' bioinformatics: Decombinator tools were used for TCR identification, UMI-based error correction and CDR3 extraction. Expanded TCRs were defined as those above a frequency of 2 per 1,000, corresponding to the top 1% of the tumor frequency distribution. Rényi diversity was computed with the R vegan package after subsampling each repertoire 100 times to 5,000 TCRs. CDR3 similarity networks were built from amino acid triplet string-kernel similarity, connecting CDR3s with pairwise similarity above 0.82. Starting from the raw public reads, TCRdb applied fastp trimming at Q25, assembled clones with MiXCR and retained in-frame beta chains. Each record represents a unique CDR3 protein, reported with the most common genes and DNA among its rows. TCRdb, not the authors, supplied the V and J calls. This sample lists roughly 120,000 distinct CDR3 sequences; over 9% were detected once. Roughly 17% of the sample belongs to the ten largest clones.

This specimen's time point label, interpreted: blood at routine non-recurrence follow-up after resection. TCR sequencing used whole RNA extracted from tumor and nontumor lung tissue, or from cryopreserved PBMC samples, without cell sorting. A patient was chosen for TCR sequencing only when enough RNA was available from at least two tumor regions. As for this clonotype: Its antigen remains unidentified. No base quality values were provided; no much bigger clone lies one nucleotide off.

The sample here was PBMCs, taken at follow-up. Recombination connected TRBV27 to TRBJ2-2; a tentative D match to TRBD2 spans 6 bases. The sequence came from a male donor with early-stage non-small cell lung cancer. The nucleotide sequence reads as follows: TGTGCCAGCACGACCACGGGACTCATAAACACCGGGGAGCTGTTTTTT. This codes for CASTTTGLINTGELFF.